One sample yielded the 3 T cell receptor beta chains listed below, sequenced in a study of T cell clones after liver transplantation. TCRdb's table, derived via immunoSEQ multiplex PCR, lists solely in-frame clones and lacks some. The table has roughly 80,000 clones, 83% seen once. The specimen comprised CD4+ T cells from blood, sampled at the 22-month timepoint. The receptors were gathered from a human patient who received a liver transplant. The T cells may come from the graft donor.

Comments on this clone: Other DNA sequences in the same sample also yield this CDR3. V usage is TRBV29-1 and J usage is TRBJ2-5; D not resolved. V was cut by 7 bases and J by 4 bases, with 13 bases left in between. This CDR3 is 12 amino acids long. CDR1 SQVTM and CDR2 ANQGSEA come from the germline V gene. The CDR3 here is CSATDGGETQYF. The DNA for the CDR3 is TGCAGCGCTACGGATGGTGGAGAGACCCAGTACTTC.

CDR3 loop: CASSVVSVGQGNTEAFF. CDR3 DNA sequence: TGTGCCAGCAGCGTAGTTTCGGTCGGACAGGGTAACACTGAAGCTTTCTTT. The rearrangement uses TRBV9 and TRBJ1-1; 8 bases fit TRBD1. With 0 bases clipped from V and 2 bases from J, the junction kept 9 bases outside the gene matches. CDR1 and CDR2 from the germline V gene are SGDLS and YYNGEE. This CDR3 region has 17 residues. The complete variable domain, with remaining parts taken from reference TRBV9 and TRBJ1-1, reads DSGVTQTPKHLITATGQRVTLRCSPRSGDLSVYWYQQSLDQGLQFLIQYYNGEERAKGNILERFSAQQFPDLHSELNLSSLELGDSALYFCASSVVSVGQGNTEAFFGQGTRLTVV.

CDR3 coding DNA: TGTGCCAGCAGTTACCGGACTAGTATCAATGAGCAGTTCTTC. Amino acids: CASSYRTSINEQFF. The V and J genes are TRBV28 and TRBJ2-1; 7 bases agree with TRBD2. V lost 4 bases, J lost 6 bases, and 6 bases stayed unmatched. The V gene's germline CDR1 is MDHEN and CDR2 SYDVKM. This CDR3 has 14 amino acids.